This TCR beta chain was retrieved from a study of shared clonotypes between healthy human individuals. The trim removed 6 bases at V and 5 bases at J, leaving 8 bases unmatched. This CDR3 comprises 14 residues. The germline V gene encodes CDR1 MNHNY and CDR2 SVGAGI (reference sequence). The input for sorted-subset replicate PCRs was approximately 200 ng DNA, 25,000 to 35,000 T cell genomes. The method was immunoSEQ multiplex PCR; TCRdb's version includes in-frame clones alone and lacks a portion of them. The profile covers approximately 2,000,000 clones, with 85% to 95% appearing a single time and 0.37% taken by the ten largest. This clone was seen just once.

Sequenced material: naive CD4+ T cells from PBMCs. Subset indicated: CD45RA+ positively selected. The clonotype originates from a man between 18 and 35 years old in good health. Some clones in this sample may be carry-over from other donors' samples. This chain uses TRBV6-6 with TRBJ1-1; 8 bases match TRBD1. The CDR3 spells CASRLGGQGTEAFF. DNA for the CDR3: TGTGCCAGCAGACTAGGCGGACAGGGTACTGAAGCTTTCTTT.